This T cell receptor beta chain was identified during a study of vaccination and CD4 T cells after COVID-19. Across the whole study: Recovered-phase convalescent patients showed SARS-CoV-2 positivity by nasal swab PCR; fewer than ten were mild, one severe.

The CDR3 covers 19 residues. The trim removed 4 bases at V and 6 bases at J, leaving 22 bases unmatched. Germline V lookup: CDR1 SGHRS, CDR2 YFSETQ. This sample's treatment: approximately 10-day PBMC culture with coronavirus spike peptide pools or control peptides (ViraFEST assay). Sequencing of the DNA from cultured CD4+ T cells was carried out with the Oncomine TCR Beta short-read assay. MiXCR, run by TCRdb on the PCR reads, gives a single entry per CDR3 protein. The profile shows approximately 10,000 distinct CDR3 sequences, 50% of them singletons. There are a few counts of this clonotype. Antigen unknown.

The receptor was isolated from a human donor who had recovered from COVID-19. Sequencing was done on a sample of CD4+ T cells from blood, cultured in vitro. This chain joins TRBV5-1 and TRBJ1-1; 9 bases are a match to TRBD1. The CDR3, as DNA: TGCGCCAGCAGCCCACCGGGACAGGGTCCGTCCCCCCGAGGGGCTGAAGCTTTCTTT. Its translation: CASSPPGQGPSPRGAEAFF.